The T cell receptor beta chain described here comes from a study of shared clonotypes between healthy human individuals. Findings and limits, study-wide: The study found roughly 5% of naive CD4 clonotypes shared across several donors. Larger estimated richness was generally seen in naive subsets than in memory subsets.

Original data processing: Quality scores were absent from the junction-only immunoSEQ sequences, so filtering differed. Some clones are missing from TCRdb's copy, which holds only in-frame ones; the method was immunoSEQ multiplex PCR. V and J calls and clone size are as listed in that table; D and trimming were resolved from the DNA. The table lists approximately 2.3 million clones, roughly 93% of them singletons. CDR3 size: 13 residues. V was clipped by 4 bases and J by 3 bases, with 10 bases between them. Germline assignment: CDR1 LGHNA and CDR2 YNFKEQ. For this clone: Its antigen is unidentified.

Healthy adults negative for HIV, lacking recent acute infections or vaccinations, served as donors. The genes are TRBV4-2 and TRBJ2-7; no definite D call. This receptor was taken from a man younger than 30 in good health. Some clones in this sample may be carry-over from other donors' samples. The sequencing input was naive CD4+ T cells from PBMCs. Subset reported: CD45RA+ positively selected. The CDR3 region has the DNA TGTGCCAGCAGCCGGGTCGGGTTCTACGAGCAGTACTTC. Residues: CASSRVGFYEQYF.